The 23 T cell receptor beta chains reported below all come from one sample, sequenced in a study of shared clonotypes between healthy human individuals. The naive CD8 fraction comprised CD45RO-negative cells positively selected for CCR7 and excluded terminally differentiated effector memory CD45RA+ cells. Method: immunoSEQ multiplex PCR; TCRdb's copy keeps in-frame clones and lacks some. The data show some 1,900,000 clones, about 94% seen once. The sample comprised naive CD8+ T cells sorted from blood. The receptors originated from a man between 18 and 35 years old in good health.

The chain recombines TRBV19 with TRBJ2-7; a possible D gene is TRBD2 (6 bases). V was clipped by 5 bases and J by 2 bases, with 13 bases between them. Germline CDR1 reads LNHDA; CDR2 reads SQIVND (reference sequence). The length of the CDR3 is 14 residues. The DNA for the CDR3 is TGTGCCAGTAGTGTCCGGGGGTCCCCCTACGAGCAGTACTTC. Translated: CASSVRGSPYEQYF.

The gene calls are TRBV9 and TRBJ2-1; D unclear. Germline lookup yields CDR1 SGDLS and CDR2 YYNGEE. The CDR3 spans 14 residues. Trimming left V 7 bases short and J 9 bases short, with 20 bases between. The CDR3 loop reads CASGKGSRAGEQFF. In DNA form, the CDR3 reads TGTGCCAGCGGGAAAGGATCAAGGGCCGGTGAGCAGTTCTTC.

V gene TRBV19 combines with J gene TRBJ2-7; no clear D gene. This CDR3 has 15 amino acids. Germline V CDR1 and CDR2: LNHDA, SQIVND (reference sequence). V was pared by 3 bases and J by 7 bases, with 19 bases between. CDR3 nucleotides: TGTGCCAGTAGTATGAGCGTAGTGAACAGCGTGGAGCAGTACTTC. Encoded protein: CASSMSVVNSVEQYF.

The genes are TRBV11-2 and TRBJ2-3, with 9 bases that match TRBD2. This CDR3 has 15 residues. The germline V gene encodes CDR1 SGHAT and CDR2 FQNNGV. J gave up 6 bases and V 1 base, and 5 bases lay outside the gene matches. The CDR3 spells CASSLAGGGGDTQYF. Here the CDR3 DNA reads TGTGCCAGCAGCTTAGCCGGCGGGGGGGGCGATACGCAGTATTTT.

The chain carries TRBV29-1 and TRBJ2-1; the D gene is possibly TRBD2 (5 bases). The germline V gene encodes CDR1 SQVTM and CDR2 ANQGSEA. The CDR3 is 15 amino acids. The V end lost 0 bases, the J end lost 3 bases, and 12 bases lay between the germline ends. CDR3 sequence reads: CSVEESPGFYNEQFF. The CDR3 DNA reads as TGCAGCGTTGAAGAATCGCCGGGGTTCTACAATGAGCAGTTCTTC.

The chain is built from TRBV9 and TRBJ1-1, with TRBD1 as a possible D gene (6 bases). V was cut by 0 bases and J by 0 bases, with 9 bases left in between. Germline CDR1 SGDLS, CDR2 YYNGEE. The CDR3 has 15 residues. In DNA, the CDR3 is TGTGCCAGCAGCGTAGCAGGGGCTATGAACACTGAAGCTTTCTTT. Its translation is CASSVAGAMNTEAFF.

V and J are TRBV4-3 and TRBJ1-6, with TRBD1 identical over 7 bases. Germline V gene lookup returns CDR1 LGHNA and CDR2 YSLEER. CDR3 length: 15 amino acids. With 0 bases clipped from V and 9 bases from J, the junction kept 5 bases outside the gene matches. The CDR3 reads CASSQDEQGISPLHF. In DNA, the CDR3 is TGCGCCAGCAGCCAAGATGAACAGGGGATTTCACCCCTCCACTTT.

The V and J genes are TRBV9 and TRBJ2-1; D possibly corresponds to TRBD2 (6 bases). The V gene lost 5 bases and the J gene lost 8 bases, with 17 bases spanning the gap. Germline V gene lookup returns CDR1 SGDLS and CDR2 YYNGEE. The CDR3 has 14 amino acids. CDR3 in DNA: TGTGCCAGCAGTGGGCCGGGACTTCAAGATGAGCAGTTCTTC. Protein product: CASSGPGLQDEQFF.

The chain employs TRBV6-1 and TRBJ1-1; unclear D gene. V was clipped by 2 bases and J by 0 bases, with 7 bases between them. Per the germline V gene, CDR1 is MNHNS and CDR2 is SASEGT. The CDR3 spans 14 residues. CDR3 coding DNA: TGTGCCAGCAGTGAATGGGGAATGAACACTGAAGCTTTCTTT. Protein product: CASSEWGMNTEAFF.

This clone is a singleton in its sample. The V call is TRBV13, the J call TRBJ2-3; D tentatively reads TRBD1 or TRBD2 (5 bases each). CDR3 length equals 14 residues. Germline-derived CDR1 and CDR2 are PRHDT and FYEKMQ (reference sequence). Trimming took off 2 bases at V and 3 bases at J, with 9 bases between the two ends. CDR3 residues: CASSLQGGTDTQYF. CDR3 nucleotide sequence: TGTGCCAGCAGCTTACAGGGCGGGACAGATACGCAGTATTTT.

This clone was seen a single time. The chain carries TRBV5-1 and TRBJ2-5, with D possibly TRBD1 on 6 matching bases. The CDR3 sequence is 14 residues long. V shed 1 base and J shed 5 bases, with 12 bases lying between them. CDR1 is SGHRS and CDR2 is YFSETQ in the germline V gene. The CDR3 nucleotides read TGCGCCAGCAGCTTGACAGGGAACGGTGAGACCCAGTACTTC. Translation gives CASSLTGNGETQYF.

About this clone: A much bigger clone sits one base away, suggesting this may be a read error. The sample carries other DNA sequences with the same CDR3. The genes are TRBV7-3 and TRBJ1-4; the D gene is possibly TRBD1 (5 bases). Germline values: CDR1 SGHTA, CDR2 FQGTGA. CDR3 length equals 13 residues. V dropped 0 bases and J dropped 11 bases, with 10 bases sitting between them. CDR3 in amino acids: CASSLTAQEKLFF. In nucleotides, the CDR3 is TGTGCCAGCAGCTTAACCGCACAGGAGAAACTGTTTTTT.

Concerning this clone: The identical CDR3 is also encoded by other nucleotide sequences in the sample. This sequence joins TRBV7-9 and TRBJ2-7; TRBD1 agrees at 8 bases. The J segment lost 4 bases and the V segment lost 2 bases, leaving 1 base of the junction unmatched. The CDR3 is 13 residues long. Germline V gene sequence: CDR1 SEHNR, CDR2 FQNEAQ (reference sequence). CDR3 sequence: CASSLRQGYEQYF. In DNA form, the CDR3 reads TGTGCCAGCAGCTTACGACAGGGGTACGAGCAGTACTTC.

This rearrangement joins TRBV7-9 to TRBJ1-1, with D tentatively TRBD1 (6 bases). CDR1 and CDR2 (germline): SEHNR, FQNEAQ (reference sequence). CDR3 size: 14 residues. V shed 6 bases and J shed 3 bases, with 14 bases lying between them. CDR3 in DNA: TGTGCCAGCAGAAACCAGGGGTCGGACACTGAAGCTTTCTTT. Amino acid sequence: CASRNQGSDTEAFF.

This rearrangement joins TRBV28 to TRBJ2-7; unclear D gene. V was pared by 8 bases and J by 0 bases, with 11 bases between. There are 13 residues in the CDR3. Germline CDR1 and CDR2: MDHEN and SYDVKM. The CDR3 spells CASRTVSSYEQYF. DNA of the CDR3: TGTGCCAGCCGCACGGTCAGCTCCTACGAGCAGTACTTC. The full variable domain, rest sourced from reference TRBV28 and TRBJ2-7, is DVKVTQSSRYLVKRTGEKVFLECVQDMDHENMFWYRQDPGLGLRLIYFSYDVKMKEKGDIPEGYSVSREKKERFSLILESASTNQTSMYLCASRTVSSYEQYFGPGTRLTVT.

Concerning this clone: The same CDR3 can be traced to other DNA sequences in this sample. The chain uses TRBV7-9 and TRBJ1-2; 9 nucleotides agree with TRBD1. Germline V gives CDR1 SEHNR, CDR2 FQNEAQ (reference sequence). The CDR3 is 13 residues long. J lost 4 bases, V lost 5 bases, and 2 bases had no gene match. For the CDR3, the DNA is TGTGCCAGCAGCGGACAGGGGAGCTATGGCTACACCTTC. Residues: CASSGQGSYGYTF.

On this clone: Other nucleotide sequences from this sample produce the same CDR3. This sequence joins TRBV13 and TRBJ2-5; 7 bases line up with TRBD2. The length of the CDR3 is 14 residues. Germline lookup yields CDR1 PRHDT and CDR2 FYEKMQ (reference sequence). V trimming: 2 bases; J trimming: 5 bases; junction bases outside the gene matches: 5. The CDR3 region is CASSLTGGRETQYF. CDR3 coding DNA: TGTGCCAGCAGCTTAACGGGGGGTCGGGAGACCCAGTACTTC. The complete variable domain, with remaining parts taken from reference TRBV13 and TRBJ2-5, reads AAGVIQSPRHLIKEKRETATLKCYPIPRHDTVYWYQQGPGQDPQFLISFYEKMQSDKGSIPDRFSAQQFSDYHSELNMSSLELGDSALYFCASSLTGGRETQYFGPGTRLLVL.

This chain links TRBV4-2 with TRBJ2-2; 9 bases align to TRBD2. The ends lost 0 bases at V and 4 bases at J; junction bases unmatched: 9. The CDR3 covers 18 residues. CDR1 and CDR2 from the germline V gene are LGHNA and YNFKEQ. CDR3 in DNA: TGTGCCAGCAGCCAAGATTCTGGCGGGACTAGCAGCACCGGGGAGCTGTTTTTT. It is translated as CASSQDSGGTSSTGELFF.

The chain couples TRBV10-3 to TRBJ1-2; a possible D gene is TRBD1 (6 bases). The CDR3 is 15 amino acids. V shed 0 bases and J shed 5 bases, with 13 bases lying between them. In germline, CDR1 is ENHRY, CDR2 SYGVKD. The CDR3 nucleotides read TGTGCCATCAGTGAGTCGAGGGCAGGGGTATATGGCTACACCTTC. Amino acids: CAISESRAGVYGYTF.

The rearrangement joins TRBV6-6 to TRBJ2-2; no definite D call. This CDR3 contains 14 residues. Germline assignment: CDR1 MNHNY and CDR2 SVGAGI (reference sequence). V lost 0 bases to trimming and J lost 8 bases, with 10 bases between them. CDR3 in amino acids: CASSYSETSGELFF. Written as DNA, the CDR3 is TGTGCCAGCAGTTACTCTGAAACGTCGGGGGAGCTGTTTTTT.

Notes on this clone: Other DNA sequences in the same sample also yield this CDR3. V usage is TRBV5-1 and J usage is TRBJ2-7; unclear D gene. Germline CDR1 SGHRS, CDR2 YFSETQ. The CDR3 is 11 residues long. The V gene lost 1 base and the J gene lost 6 bases, with 5 bases spanning the gap. CDR3: CASSLKGEQYF. In DNA, the CDR3 is TGCGCCAGCAGCTTGAAAGGCGAGCAGTACTTC.

J is TRBJ2-7 and V is TRBV19, with TRBD1 matching 7 bases. The CDR3 runs 17 residues. Germline CDR1 and CDR2: LNHDA and SQIVND (reference sequence). V lost 5 bases and J lost 6; bases outside the gene matches: 19. CDR3 nucleotides: TGTGCCAGTAGTTCTCGGGATGGGCTTTTCAAGGGGGCCGAGCAGTACTTC. This codes for CASSSRDGLFKGAEQYF.

V is TRBV28 and J is TRBJ1-2; a weak D match, TRBD1 (6 bases). CDR1 MDHEN and CDR2 SYDVKM come from the germline V gene. The CDR3 covers 13 residues. The germline V and J ends were trimmed by 11 bases and 7 bases, with 20 bases remaining between them. In DNA, the CDR3 is TGTGCCGGGGGCGGGTTCTCGGGGTCTGGCTACACCTTC. Its protein is CAGGGFSGSGYTF.